The table lists the clone carrying this TCR beta chain with many counts. TCR beta CDR3 region amplification was performed from RNA transcripts. First-round RT-PCR with HTBI primers amplified the TCR CDR3 region. In TCRdb, the multiplex PCR reads were re-called with MiXCR into one record per CDR3 protein. Of around 55,000 distinct CDR3 sequences listed, roughly half are singletons. The sample comes from a study of T cells in Graves' hyperthyroidism and ophthalmopathy. The source material was blood. The sequence came from a woman in her fifties or sixties with Graves' ophthalmopathy.

The CDR3 region is CASSPYLGTGYEQYF. CDR3 sequence (DNA): TGCGCCAGCAGCCCTTACCTCGGGACAGGCTACGAGCAGTACTTC. The rearrangement joins TRBV4-1 to TRBJ2-7; 8 nucleotides agree with TRBD1. Per the germline V gene, CDR1 is MGHRA and CDR2 is YSYEKL. CDR3 length equals 15 residues. The V gene end was trimmed by 4 bases and the J gene end by 3 bases; junction bases not matched to a gene: 8.